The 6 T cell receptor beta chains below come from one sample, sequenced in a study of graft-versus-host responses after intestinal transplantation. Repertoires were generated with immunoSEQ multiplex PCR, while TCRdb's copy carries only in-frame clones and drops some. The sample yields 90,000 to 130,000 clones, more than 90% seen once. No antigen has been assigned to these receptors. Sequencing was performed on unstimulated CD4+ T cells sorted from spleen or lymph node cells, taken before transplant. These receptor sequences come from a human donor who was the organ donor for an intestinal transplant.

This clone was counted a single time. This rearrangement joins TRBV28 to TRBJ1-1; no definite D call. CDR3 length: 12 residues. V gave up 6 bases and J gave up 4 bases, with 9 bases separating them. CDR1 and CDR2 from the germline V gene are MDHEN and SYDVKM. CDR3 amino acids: CASRSAGTEAFF. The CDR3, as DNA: TGTGCCAGCAGATCGGCCGGCACTGAAGCTTTCTTT. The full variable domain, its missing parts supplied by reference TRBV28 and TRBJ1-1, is DVKVTQSSRYLVKRTGEKVFLECVQDMDHENMFWYRQDPGLGLRLIYFSYDVKMKEKGDIPEGYSVSREKKERFSLILESASTNQTSMYLCASRSAGTEAFFGQGTRLTVV.

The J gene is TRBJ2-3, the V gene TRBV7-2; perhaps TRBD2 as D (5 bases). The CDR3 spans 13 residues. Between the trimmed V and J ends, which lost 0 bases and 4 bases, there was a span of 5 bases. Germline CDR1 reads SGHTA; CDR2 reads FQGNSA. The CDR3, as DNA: TGTGCCAGCAGCTTAGCGGGAGCAGATACGCAGTATTTT. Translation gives CASSLAGADTQYF.

This CDR3 is CASSAGRGGDTQYF. DNA of the CDR3: TGTGCCAGCAGTGCCGGCAGGGGGGGCGATACGCAGTATTTT. The rearrangement links TRBV2 to TRBJ2-3; D is tentatively TRBD1 or TRBD2 (7 bases each). V lost 4 bases and J lost 6, with 14 bases in between. Germline CDR1 is SNHLY and CDR2 is FYNNEI. The CDR3 spans 14 residues.

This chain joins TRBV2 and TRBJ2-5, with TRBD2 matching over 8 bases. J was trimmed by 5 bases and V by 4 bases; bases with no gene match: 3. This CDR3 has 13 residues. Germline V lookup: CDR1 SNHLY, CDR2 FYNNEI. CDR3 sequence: CASSAGGGETQYF. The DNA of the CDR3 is TGTGCCAGCAGTGCAGGCGGGGGGGAGACCCAGTACTTC.

CDR3 sequence (DNA): TGTGCCAGCAGCCTACAGGGTGGCACCGGGGAGCTGTTTTTT. Encoded protein: CASSLQGGTGELFF. The V call is TRBV6-1, the J call TRBJ2-2; a weak D match, TRBD1 (6 bases). The V and J ends lost 6 bases and 4 bases respectively, with 12 bases between them. The CDR3 runs to 14 residues. The germline V gene has CDR1 MNHNS and CDR2 SASEGT.

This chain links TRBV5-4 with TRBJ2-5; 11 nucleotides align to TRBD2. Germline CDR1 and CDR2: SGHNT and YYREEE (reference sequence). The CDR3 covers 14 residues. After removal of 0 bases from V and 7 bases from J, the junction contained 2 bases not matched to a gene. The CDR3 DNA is TGTGCCAGCAGCTTGGAAGGGACTAGCGGGACCCAGTACTTC. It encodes CASSLEGTSGTQYF.